This T cell receptor beta chain was observed in a study of blood T cell repertoires in COVID-19. The V and J ends lost 6 bases and 5 bases respectively, with 9 bases between them. This CDR3 comprises 12 residues. The V gene's germline CDR1 is MDHEN and CDR2 SYDVKM. Only in-frame clones appear in the TCRdb table, and some are missing; sequencing was by immunoSEQ multiplex PCR. The sample shows some 350,000 clones, around nine tenths of them seen only once. V gene TRBV28 combines with J gene TRBJ2-3; D is uncertain. This clonotype originated in a young man who had recovered from COVID-19. Material for sequencing was PBMCs or T cells enriched from blood (not recorded which). The CDR3 DNA is TGTGCCAGCAGCCCCTCGGTAGATACGCAGTATTTT. Translating it yields CASSPSVDTQYF.